Below, 5 T cell receptor beta chains from the same sample are listed, as sequenced in a study of T cells in Graves' hyperthyroidism and ophthalmopathy (dated by TCRdb to between 2018 and 2021). To prepare the library, multiplex PCR was applied. Sequenced on an Illumina HiSeq 2000. Amplification of TCR beta CDR3 regions was carried out from RNA transcripts. A first-round RT-PCR of the TCR CDR3 used the HTBI primer set with the Qiagen OneStep RT-PCR kit. TCRdb itself trimmed the public reads at Q25 with fastp, ran MiXCR and retained productive beta chains. Identical CDR3 proteins give one entry, which carries the most common genes and DNA. The sample table contains 360,000 or so distinct CDR3 sequences; only one count was recorded for under 20% of them. The top ten clonotypes cover about 3.7% of the sample. Input material: blood. These receptors originate from a woman in her late teens or twenties with Graves' hyperthyroidism.

In this sample, this clonotype turned up many times. The rearrangement joins TRBV7-9 to TRBJ1-1; no reliable D call. The CDR3 runs to 13 residues. V shed 1 base and J shed 3 bases, with 6 bases lying between them. Per the germline V gene, CDR1 is SEHNR and CDR2 is FQNEAQ (reference sequence). The chain's CDR3 is CASSLEWDTEAFF. DNA for the CDR3: TGTGCCAGCAGCTTAGAGTGGGACACTGAAGCTTTCTTT.

This clonotype occurred many times. V is TRBV6-5 and J is TRBJ1-2, with D maybe TRBD1 (6 bases). This CDR3 region has 12 residues. Germline-derived CDR1 and CDR2 are MNHEY and SVGAGI. V was cut by 6 bases and J by 7 bases, with 12 bases left in between. The CDR3 region has the DNA TGTGCCAGCAGCCTCTTAGGGGGTGGCTACACCTTC. Translating it yields CASSLLGGGYTF.

This clonotype was picked up many times. The chain couples TRBV6-5 to TRBJ1-5; 10 nucleotides line up with TRBD1. Trimming removed 11 bases from V and 5 bases from J; junction bases left unmatched: 3. CDR1 is MNHEY, CDR2 SVGAGI, per germline. The CDR3 is 12 residues long. The CDR3 nucleotides read TGTGCCGGGGGACAGGGGTATCAGCCCCAGCATTTT. It translates to CAGGQGYQPQHF.

There are many counts of this clonotype. The chain recombines TRBV12-3 or TRBV12-4 with TRBJ1-2, with 7 bases lining up with TRBD1. V lost 5 bases to trimming and J lost 8 bases; unmatched junction nucleotides: 8. The CDR3 sequence is 13 residues long. In nucleotides, the CDR3 is TGTGCCAGCAGTAACAGGGGATCCGGAGGCTACACCTTC. It codes for CASSNRGSGGYTF.

This clonotype appeared many times. The V and J genes are TRBV12-3 or TRBV12-4 and TRBJ1-5, with D perhaps TRBD1 (5 bases). This CDR3 spans 14 amino acids. With 1 base removed from V and 9 bases from J, the gap between germline ends came to 13 bases. The CDR3 DNA reads TGTGCCAGCAGTTTAGAACAGGATGTAGGGCCCCAGCATTTT. Residues: CASSLEQDVGPQHF.